The clone carrying this TCR beta chain showed up many times. The antigen remains undetermined. Using its own MiXCR run on the 5' RACE reads, TCRdb lists one record per CDR3 protein. This sample yields roughly 400,000 distinct CDR3 sequences, of which roughly 24% are seen a single time; around 8.7% belongs to the top ten. This sample is part of a study of T-cell memory formation after mild COVID-19. Study observations and caveats: SARS-CoV-2 specificity of second-wave clones peaking day 37 was unconfirmed. Detection of some responders pre-infection suggested pre-existing cross-reactive memory T cells participated. While clones contracting from day 15 to 85 were balanced between CD4 and CD8, later expanders leaned CD4+.

The CDR3 is 15 residues long. Trimming shortened V by 4 bases and J by 6 bases, and 13 bases separated the two germline ends. Germline assignment: CDR1 MNHEY and CDR2 SVGEGT. The source is an adult woman who had mild COVID-19 (a few samples of this study predate the infection). Cell type and time point are not known. The chain carries TRBV6-2 or TRBV6-3 and TRBJ1-6; D might be TRBD1 (5 bases). Sequencing was performed on PBMCs or a T cell subset sorted from them (not recorded which). The CDR3 DNA sequence: TGTGCCAGCAGTTTCATCCGGGACGGTAATTCACCCCTCCACTTT. This translates into CASSFIRDGNSPLHF.